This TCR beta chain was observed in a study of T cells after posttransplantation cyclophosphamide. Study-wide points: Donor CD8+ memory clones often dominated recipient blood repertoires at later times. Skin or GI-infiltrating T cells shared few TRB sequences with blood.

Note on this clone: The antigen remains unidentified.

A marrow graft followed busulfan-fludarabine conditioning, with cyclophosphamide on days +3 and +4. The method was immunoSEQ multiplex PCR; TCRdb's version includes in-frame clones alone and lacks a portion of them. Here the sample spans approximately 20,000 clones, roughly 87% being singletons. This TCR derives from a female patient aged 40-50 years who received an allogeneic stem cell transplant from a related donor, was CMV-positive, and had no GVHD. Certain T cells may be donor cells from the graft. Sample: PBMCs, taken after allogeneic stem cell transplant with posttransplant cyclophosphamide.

The CDR3 coding sequence is TGTGCCAGCAGCCCTCTAGGTAATCCCTACAATGAGCAGTTCTTC. Translating gives CASSPLGNPYNEQFF. The genes are TRBV6-5 and TRBJ2-1, with D unclear. The CDR3 totals 15 residues. V gave up 6 bases and J gave up 2 bases, with 14 bases separating them. Germline values: CDR1 MNHEY, CDR2 SVGAGI.